These 27 T cell receptor beta chains share one sample of origin, sequenced in a study of T cells after somatic rescue of genetic block. This table comes from immunoSEQ multiplex PCR, and its TCRdb copy is limited to in-frame clones, with some not included. The table has tens of thousands of clones, under 95% seen once. The specimen was peripheral blood mononuclear cells (PBMCs). The receptors shown here come from a man aged 35-49 years.

The rearrangement links TRBV7-9 to TRBJ2-1; the match to TRBD2 covers 8 bases. Germline V gene data show CDR1 as SEHNR and CDR2 as FQNEAQ (reference sequence). The CDR3 length is 15 residues. V lost 4 bases, J lost 7 bases, and 9 bases stayed unmatched. The CDR3 reads CASSSGLDGLNEQFF. In DNA form, the CDR3 reads TGTGCCAGCAGCTCGGGACTAGATGGTTTAAATGAGCAGTTCTTC.

The gene calls are TRBV5-1 and TRBJ2-1; 10 bases match TRBD1. The germline V gene encodes CDR1 SGHRS and CDR2 YFSETQ. V was pared by 1 base and J by 6 bases, with 10 bases of the junction left unmatched. The CDR3 is 17 residues long. The CDR3 DNA sequence: TGCGCCAGCAGCTTGTTTTTGGGGACAGGGGACGGCAATGAGCAGTTCTTC. This codes for CASSLFLGTGDGNEQFF.

The rearrangement joins TRBV7-9 to TRBJ2-1; a weak D match, TRBD1 (5 bases). This CDR3 region has 15 residues. The V end lost 6 bases, the J end lost 7 bases, and 19 bases lay between the germline ends. Germline V gene data show CDR1 as SEHNR and CDR2 as FQNEAQ (reference sequence). This CDR3 is CASSPKRRTSNEQFF. The CDR3, as DNA: TGTGCCAGCAGTCCCAAACGTAGGACATCAAATGAGCAGTTCTTC.

The CDR3: CASTNHLRDMLETQYF. The CDR3 DNA is TGTGCCAGCACCAACCACCTGCGGGATATGTTGGAGACCCAGTACTTC. The gene calls are TRBV11-2 and TRBJ2-5; possible D gene TRBD2, 6 bases. The V end lost 7 bases, the J end lost 5 bases, and 23 bases lay between the germline ends. Germline V lookup: CDR1 SGHAT, CDR2 FQNNGV. The length of the CDR3 is 16 residues.

The sample holds a few counts of this clone. This sequence joins TRBV27 and TRBJ2-7; 7 nucleotides line up with TRBD1. Trimming at V came to 5 bases and at J to 3 bases, leaving 4 bases not matched to a gene. CDR1 MNHEY and CDR2 SMNVEV come from the germline V gene (reference sequence). The CDR3 runs 13 residues. The CDR3 sequence is CASSKGQHYEQYF. In nucleotides, the CDR3 is TGTGCCAGCAGTAAGGGACAGCACTACGAGCAGTACTTC.

The J gene is TRBJ1-1, the V gene TRBV6-5; a weak D match, TRBD1 (6 bases). Trimming removed 2 bases at V and 5 bases at J, with 9 bases between. This CDR3 has 13 amino acids. Germline lookup yields CDR1 MNHEY and CDR2 SVGAGI. The CDR3 DNA reads TGTGCCAGCAGTTACAACAGGGCAACTGAAGCTTTCTTT. Translated, it gives CASSYNRATEAFF.

The gene calls are TRBV10-1 and TRBJ2-7, with 9 bases fitting TRBD2. This CDR3 contains 13 residues. Losses at the gene ends were 6 bases for V and 4 bases for J; bases not matched to a gene: 4. Germline V gene lookup returns CDR1 WNHNN and CDR2 SYGVQD (reference sequence). CDR3 sequence reads: CASSPGLAYEQYF. CDR3 coding DNA: TGCGCCAGCAGCCCGGGACTAGCTTACGAGCAGTACTTC.

This clone appeared a single time. The chain employs TRBV15 and TRBJ2-2, with 11 bases lining up with TRBD1. This CDR3 spans 20 amino acids. Germline V gene lookup returns CDR1 LNHNV and CDR2 YYDKDF (reference sequence). V was pared by 5 bases and J by 3 bases, with 17 bases of the junction left unmatched. CDR3 coding DNA: TGTGCCACCAGCTCCAAAGGGACAGGGGGTAGCGGGGCTTACACCGGGGAGCTGTTTTTT. Translated: CATSSKGTGGSGAYTGELFF.

A word on this clone: The junction and the germline gene differ at one end; a read error may be behind it. V usage is TRBV10-1 and J usage is TRBJ2-7, with D possibly being TRBD2 (6 bases). The CDR3 length is 9 residues. The germline CDR1 and CDR2 sequences are WNHNN and SYGVQD (reference sequence). Written as DNA, the CDR3 is TGCGCCAGCCTTGGGACTCCGTCATTC. Its translation is CASLGTPSF.

This chain uses TRBV18 with TRBJ1-1; 10 nucleotides agree with TRBD1. V lost 3 bases to trimming and J lost 2 bases; unmatched junction nucleotides: 0. The CDR3 contains 14 residues. CDR1 is KGHSH and CDR2 is LQKENI in the germline V gene. The CDR3 region has the DNA TGTGCCAGCTCACCGACAGGGGGCAACACTGAAGCTTTCTTT. This translates into CASSPTGGNTEAFF.

The V gene is TRBV28, the J gene TRBJ2-3, with 9 bases matching TRBD2. J lost 0 bases, V lost 2 bases, and 6 bases had no gene match. This CDR3 region has 17 residues. Germline V gene lookup returns CDR1 MDHEN and CDR2 SYDVKM. CDR3 bases: TGTGCCAGCAGTTTACCCCTAGCGGGGAGTAGCACAGATACGCAGTATTTT. This encodes CASSLPLAGSSTDTQYF. Using reference TRBV28 and TRBJ2-3 for the parts outside the CDR3, the full variable domain is DVKVTQSSRYLVKRTGEKVFLECVQDMDHENMFWYRQDPGLGLRLIYFSYDVKMKEKGDIPEGYSVSREKKERFSLILESASTNQTSMYLCASSLPLAGSSTDTQYFGPGTRLTVL.

The rearrangement links TRBV6-5 to TRBJ1-4, with D tentatively TRBD1 (5 bases). Germline assignment: CDR1 MNHEY and CDR2 SVGAGI. The CDR3 is 15 residues long. V was cut by 0 bases and J by 4 bases, with 9 bases left in between. For the CDR3, the DNA is TGTGCCAGCAGTTACTCGAGAGGGGTTAATGAAAAACTGTTTTTT. This sequence encodes CASSYSRGVNEKLFF.

This chain's CDR3 is CASSFSAGNEKLFF. CDR3 DNA: TGCGCCAGCAGCTTCTCCGCGGGTAATGAAAAACTGTTTTTT. The chain couples TRBV5-1 to TRBJ1-4, with D unclear. The CDR3 runs to 14 residues. Germline CDR1 reads SGHRS; CDR2 reads YFSETQ. V lost 2 bases to trimming and J lost 4 bases, with 9 bases between them.

The genes are TRBV4-1 and TRBJ1-5; D gene uncertain. Germline V gene sequence: CDR1 MGHRA, CDR2 YSYEKL. The V end lost 2 bases, the J end lost 0 bases, and 2 bases lay between the germline ends. The CDR3 length is 13 residues. CDR3 residues: CASSQYSNQPQHF. As DNA, the CDR3 is TGCGCCAGCAGCCAATATAGCAATCAGCCCCAGCATTTT.

The genes are TRBV9 and TRBJ1-3, with D hard to call. Looked up from germline, CDR1 is SGDLS and CDR2 is YYNGEE. CDR3 length: 15 residues. The germline V and J ends were trimmed by 4 bases and 0 bases, with 11 bases remaining between them. CDR3 residues: CASSTLHGSGNTIYF. The CDR3 nucleotides read TGTGCCAGCAGCACATTGCATGGCTCTGGAAACACCATATATTTT.

The chain has TRBV7-9 and TRBJ1-1, with 7 bases lining up with TRBD1. V was pared by 5 bases and J by 5 bases, with 5 bases of the junction left unmatched. The CDR3 has 13 residues. CDR1 SEHNR and CDR2 FQNEAQ come from the germline V gene (reference sequence). The CDR3 sequence: CASSDTGVTEAFF. The CDR3 DNA reads TGTGCCAGCAGCGACACAGGGGTGACTGAAGCTTTCTTT.

V is TRBV14 and J is TRBJ1-3; 8 nucleotides agree with TRBD1. The CDR3 spans 16 residues. The V gene's germline CDR1 is SGHDN and CDR2 FVKESK. J was trimmed by 2 bases and V by 5 bases; bases with no gene match: 8. The CDR3 nucleotides are TGTGCCAGCAGCTCAAACAGGGGGTTACCTGGAAACACCATATATTTT. This codes for CASSSNRGLPGNTIYF.

This clone occurred once. The chain carries TRBV9 and TRBJ1-2, with 7 bases that match TRBD1. Germline CDR1 reads SGDLS; CDR2 reads YYNGEE. This CDR3 contains 14 residues. V lost 3 bases to trimming and J lost 4 bases; unmatched junction nucleotides: 6. CDR3 in DNA: TGTGCCAGCAGCGCATCGACAGGGTCCTATGGCTACACCTTC. Translating it yields CASSASTGSYGYTF.

The chain joins TRBV6-5 to TRBJ1-1; D unclear. This CDR3 has 11 residues. CDR1 and CDR2 (germline): MNHEY, SVGAGI. Between the trimmed V and J ends, which lost 2 bases and 4 bases, there was a span of 2 bases. CDR3 DNA: TGTGCCAGCAGTTACGTCACTGAAGCTTTCTTT. It yields the protein CASSYVTEAFF.

The rearrangement links TRBV28 to TRBJ1-4, with no clear D. Germline V gives CDR1 MDHEN, CDR2 SYDVKM. V shed 5 bases and J shed 8 bases, with 6 bases lying between them. The CDR3 sequence is 11 residues long. The CDR3 loop is CASSVNEKLFF. DNA of the CDR3: TGTGCCAGCAGTGTAAACGAAAAACTGTTTTTT.

This rearrangement joins TRBV7-2 to TRBJ2-2, with a possible D match to TRBD1 (7 bases). The ends were cut back, 4 bases at V and 9 bases at J, with 12 bases in the middle. Germline CDR1 reads SGHTA; CDR2 reads FQGNSA. CDR3 size: 13 residues. CDR3 bases: TGTGCCAGCAGCTCAGGGGGGTTCCGGGAGCTGTTTTTT. This sequence encodes CASSSGGFRELFF.

The rearrangement links TRBV11-2 to TRBJ2-7; 7 positions match TRBD1. V shed 1 base, J shed 3 bases, and the junction held 15 bases outside the gene matches. The CDR3 runs to 18 residues. CDR1 is SGHAT, CDR2 FQNNGV, per germline. Here the CDR3 reads CASSLGQGPHVSLYEQYF. The DNA for the CDR3 is TGTGCCAGCAGCTTAGGACAGGGTCCCCATGTTAGCCTCTACGAGCAGTACTTC.

This clone was seen once. V is TRBV11-2 and J is TRBJ2-5, with TRBD1 matching over 8 bases. The CDR3 covers 14 residues. The V and J ends lost 4 bases and 5 bases, in that order; junction bases with no gene match: 6. Per the germline V gene, CDR1 is SGHAT and CDR2 is FQNNGV. The CDR3 protein is CASSSSRGLETQYF. The DNA for the CDR3 is TGTGCCAGCAGCTCCTCCAGGGGGCTGGAGACCCAGTACTTC.

Concerning this clone: A read error may account for a junction end that differs from germline. V is TRBV7-9 and J is TRBJ2-3, with TRBD2 matching over 11 bases. Germline assignment: CDR1 SEHNR and CDR2 FQNEAQ (reference sequence). The CDR3 has 13 amino acids. The CDR3 sequence is CASSLAGGDTQYF. The CDR3 nucleotides read TGTGCCAGCAGCCTAGCGGGGGGAGATACGCAGTATTTT.

The J gene is TRBJ2-7, the V gene TRBV28, with 12 bases matching TRBD2. The CDR3 runs to 15 residues. The J segment lost 7 bases and the V segment lost 8 bases, leaving 12 bases of the junction unmatched. CDR1 is MDHEN and CDR2 is SYDVKM in the germline V gene. CDR3 in DNA: TGTGCCAGCCAGGGACTAGCGGGTCCCAGTGAGGAGCAGTACTTC. This translates into CASQGLAGPSEEQYF.

This clone was recorded a few times. V and J are TRBV9 and TRBJ1-2; perhaps TRBD1 as D (5 bases). This CDR3 spans 14 amino acids. The V end lost 4 bases, the J end lost 7 bases, and 17 bases lay between the germline ends. CDR1 and CDR2 from the germline V gene are SGDLS and YYNGEE. CDR3 in amino acids: CASSSPRGEGGYTF. As DNA, the CDR3 is TGTGCCAGCAGCTCACCGCGAGGGGAGGGTGGCTACACCTTC.

The V gene is TRBV10-2, the J gene TRBJ2-5; D remains unclear. The CDR3 extends over 13 amino acids. CDR1 WSHSY and CDR2 SAAADI come from the germline V gene. Trimming took 3 bases from V and 0 from J, leaving 5 bases between them. CDR3 sequence reads: CASSDPYQETQYF. The CDR3 nucleotides are TGCGCCAGCAGTGATCCGTACCAAGAGACCCAGTACTTC.